This T cell receptor beta chain was identified in a study of blood T cell repertoires in COVID-19. With 5 bases removed from V and 2 bases from J, the gap between germline ends came to 16 bases. Germline CDR1 is LNHNV and CDR2 is YYDKDF (reference sequence). The CDR3 runs to 15 residues. This clone was seen only once. Clones were read by immunoSEQ multiplex PCR, and TCRdb kept only the in-frame ones, dropping some. The sample shows over 100,000 clones, roughly three quarters of them seen only once. The clonotype was recovered from a woman aged 70-85 years with acute or convalescent COVID-19. The sample taken for sequencing was peripheral blood. This sequence joins TRBV15 and TRBJ2-7; unclear D gene. CDR3: CATSSLFSGPYEQYF. The DNA of the CDR3 is TGTGCCACCAGCTCACTATTCTCGGGTCCCTACGAGCAGTACTTC.